This TCR beta chain comes out of a study of T cell repertoires in cytomegalovirus infection. The wider study: Well-studied HLA-B-restricted CMV epitopes were used in the study alongside recently identified HLA-C-restricted ones. Public signatures in TCR beta pointed to CMV infection and matching HLA type.

In TCRdb, the reads were re-called with MiXCR into one record per CDR3 protein. The sample lists 95,000 to 120,000 distinct CDR3 sequences, around 30% seen once, with 40% to 45% in the top ten. The CDR3 totals 13 residues. The germline V gene has CDR1 LNHNV and CDR2 YYDKDF (reference sequence). V dropped 0 bases and J dropped 3 bases, with 5 bases sitting between them. Study results and caveats: Within the response measured ex vivo, HLA-C-restricted CMV-specific TCR beta clonotypes were dominant. The study identified carriers of CMV plus the relevant HLA from cumulative public TCR beta family frequency.

As regards this clonotype: What it recognizes is unknown.

The input for sequencing was CD8+ T cells from cultured PBMCs, taken from culture after CMV antigen stimulation. This chain joins TRBV15 and TRBJ1-1; D is ambiguous. This TCR was recovered from a human donor in good health (CMV status not recorded). Some clones in this sample may be carry-over from other donors' samples. The CDR3 sequence: CATSRDRDTEAFF. In DNA form, the CDR3 reads TGTGCCACCAGCAGAGATAGGGACACTGAAGCTTTCTTT.